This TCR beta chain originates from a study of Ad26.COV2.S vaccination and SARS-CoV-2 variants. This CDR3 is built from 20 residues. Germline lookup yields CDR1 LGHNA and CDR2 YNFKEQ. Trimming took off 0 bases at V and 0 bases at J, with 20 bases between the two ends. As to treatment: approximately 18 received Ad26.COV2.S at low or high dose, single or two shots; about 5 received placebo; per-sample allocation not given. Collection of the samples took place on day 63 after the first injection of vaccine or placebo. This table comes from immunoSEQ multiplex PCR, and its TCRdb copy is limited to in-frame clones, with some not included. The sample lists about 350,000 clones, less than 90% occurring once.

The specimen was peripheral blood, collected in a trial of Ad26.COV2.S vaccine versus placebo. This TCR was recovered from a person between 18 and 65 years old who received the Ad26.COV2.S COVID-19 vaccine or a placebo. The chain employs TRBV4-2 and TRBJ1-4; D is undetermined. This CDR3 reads CASSQDLQYKRTATNEKLFF. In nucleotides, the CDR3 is TGTGCCAGCAGCCAAGATTTACAGTATAAAAGAACAGCAACTAATGAAAAACTGTTTTTT.